The entry that follows covers one TCR beta chain sequence. Its antigen is not known. The entry originates in a study of blood T cells in healthy people across ages. Study observations and caveats: It was the long-lived donors that had more naive CD4+ cells and higher diversity than aged donors.

The CDR3 loop spans 16 amino acids. CDR1 LGHDT and CDR2 YNNKEL come from the germline V gene (reference sequence). Trimming took off 2 bases at V and 0 bases at J, with 10 bases between the two ends. PCR was performed a second time for roughly 7 to 11 cycles using a sample-barcoded 5' primer and a J-beta primer mix. TCRdb ran MiXCR on the 5' RACE reads and lists one entry per CDR3 protein. The table includes 1 million or so distinct CDR3 sequences, less than 50% detected once. The sample consisted of blood. V and J are TRBV3-1 and TRBJ1-4; D remains unclear. The source of this sequence is a woman aged 55-69 years in good health. The CDR3 DNA is TGTGCCAGCAGCCAACTGCTGACTTCAACTAATGAAAAACTGTTTTTT. Translated, it gives CASSQLLTSTNEKLFF. The full variable domain, in which reference TRBV3-1 and TRBJ1-4 provide the parts outside the CDR3, is DTAVSQTPKYLVTQMGNDKSIKCEQNLGHDTMYWYKQDSKKFLKIMFSYNNKELIINETVPNRFSPKSPDKAHLNLHINSLELGDSAVYFCASSQLLTSTNEKLFFGSGTQLSVL.